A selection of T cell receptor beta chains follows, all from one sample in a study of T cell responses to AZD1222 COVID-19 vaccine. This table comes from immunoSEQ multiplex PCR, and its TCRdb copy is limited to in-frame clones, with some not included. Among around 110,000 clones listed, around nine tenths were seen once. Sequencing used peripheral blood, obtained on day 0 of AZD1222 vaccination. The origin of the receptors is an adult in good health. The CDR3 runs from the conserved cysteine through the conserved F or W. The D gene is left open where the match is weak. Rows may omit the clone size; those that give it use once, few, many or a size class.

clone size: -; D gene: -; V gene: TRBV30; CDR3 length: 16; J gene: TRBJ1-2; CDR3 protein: CAWMERRTRTNYGYTF; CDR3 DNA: TGTGCCTGGATGGAGCGGCGGACACGGACTAACTATGGCTACACCTTC
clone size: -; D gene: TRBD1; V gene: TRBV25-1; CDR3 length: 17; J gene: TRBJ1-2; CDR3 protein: CASSEYSGQGGFGGYTF; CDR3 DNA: TGTGCCAGCAGTGAATATAGTGGGCAGGGGGGTTTCGGTGGCTACACCTTC
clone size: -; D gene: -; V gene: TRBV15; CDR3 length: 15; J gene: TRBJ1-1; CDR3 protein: CATSIGGRWATEAFF; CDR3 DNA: TGTGCCACCAGCATCGGTGGCCGGTGGGCAACTGAAGCTTTCTTT
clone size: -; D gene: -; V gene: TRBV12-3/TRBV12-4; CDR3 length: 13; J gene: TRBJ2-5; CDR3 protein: CASRYTGSETQYF; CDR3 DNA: TGTGCCAGCAGGTATACAGGATCTGAGACCCAGTACTTC
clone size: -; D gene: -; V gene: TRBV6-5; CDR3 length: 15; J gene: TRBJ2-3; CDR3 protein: CASSLGVRGTDTQYF; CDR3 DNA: TGTGCCAGCAGCCTGGGGGTTAGGGGCACAGATACGCAGTATTTT
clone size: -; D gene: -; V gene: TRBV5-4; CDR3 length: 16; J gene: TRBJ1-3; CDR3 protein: CASSLWVATGGNTIYF; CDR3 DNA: TGTGCCAGCAGCTTGTGGGTGGCAACCGGGGGAAACACCATATATTTT
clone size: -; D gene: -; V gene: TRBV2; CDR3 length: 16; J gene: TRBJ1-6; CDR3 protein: CASSDSRGGYNSPLHF; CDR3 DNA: TGTGCCAGCAGTGATTCACGGGGGGGTTATAATTCACCCCTCCACTTT
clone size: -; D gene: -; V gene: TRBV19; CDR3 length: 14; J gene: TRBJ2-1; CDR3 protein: CASSISTLYNEQFF; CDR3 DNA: TGTGCCAGTAGTATATCTACGCTCTACAATGAGCAGTTCTTC
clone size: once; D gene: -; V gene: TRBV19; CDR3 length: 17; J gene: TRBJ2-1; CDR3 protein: CASTHLRTASSYNEQFF; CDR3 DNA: TGTGCCAGTACCCACCTGAGGACCGCCAGCTCCTACAATGAGCAGTTCTTC
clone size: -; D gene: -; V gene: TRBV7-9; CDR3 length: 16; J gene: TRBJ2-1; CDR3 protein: CASSPPLSGRWDEQFF; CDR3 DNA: TGTGCCAGCAGCCCCCCCCTCTCGGGTCGGTGGGATGAGCAGTTCTTC
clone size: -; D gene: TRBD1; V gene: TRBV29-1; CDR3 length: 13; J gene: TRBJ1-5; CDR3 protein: CSAADRDGQPQHF; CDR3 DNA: TGCAGCGCTGCGGACAGGGACGGCCAGCCCCAGCATTTT
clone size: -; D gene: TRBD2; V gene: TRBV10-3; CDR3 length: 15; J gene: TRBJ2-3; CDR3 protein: CAIKTGGPSTDTQYF; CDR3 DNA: TGTGCCATCAAGACGGGGGGGCCTAGCACAGATACGCAGTATTTT
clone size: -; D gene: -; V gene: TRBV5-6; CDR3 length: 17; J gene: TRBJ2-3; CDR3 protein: CASSPAWGRRYLDTQYF; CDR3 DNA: TGTGCCAGCAGCCCGGCTTGGGGGCGGAGATACTTAGATACGCAGTATTTT
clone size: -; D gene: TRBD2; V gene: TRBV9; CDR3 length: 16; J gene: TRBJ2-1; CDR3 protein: CASSVEAGGLDNEQFF; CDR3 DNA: TGTGCCAGCAGCGTAGAAGCGGGGGGGCTGGACAATGAGCAGTTCTTC
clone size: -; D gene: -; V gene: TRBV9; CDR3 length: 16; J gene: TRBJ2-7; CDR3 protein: CASSVDLGAGSYEQYF; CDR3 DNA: TGTGCCAGCAGCGTAGATCTAGGGGCCGGCTCCTACGAGCAGTACTTC
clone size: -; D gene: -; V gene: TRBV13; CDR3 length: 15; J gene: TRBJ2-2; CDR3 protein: CASSYRLANTGELFF; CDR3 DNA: TGTGCCAGCAGCTACCGGCTGGCGAACACCGGGGAGCTGTTTTTT
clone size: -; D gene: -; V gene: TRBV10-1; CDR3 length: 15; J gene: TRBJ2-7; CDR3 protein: CASSERGGGIYEQYF; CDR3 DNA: TGCGCCAGCAGTGAGAGAGGGGGGGGAATCTACGAGCAGTACTTC
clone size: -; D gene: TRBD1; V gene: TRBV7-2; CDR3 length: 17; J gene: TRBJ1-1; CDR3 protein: CASSFRDRGLRNTEAFF; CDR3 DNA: TGTGCCAGCAGCTTCCGGGACAGGGGTTTGAGGAACACTGAAGCTTTCTTT
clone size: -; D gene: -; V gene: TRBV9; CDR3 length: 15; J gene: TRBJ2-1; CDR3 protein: CASSVESGSYNEQFF; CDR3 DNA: TGTGCCAGCAGCGTCGAGAGCGGGTCCTACAATGAGCAGTTCTTC
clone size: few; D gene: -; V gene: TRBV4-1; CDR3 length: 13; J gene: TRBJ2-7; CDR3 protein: CASSSLAGHEQYF; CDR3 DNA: TGCGCCAGCAGCTCTTTAGCAGGCCACGAGCAGTACTTC
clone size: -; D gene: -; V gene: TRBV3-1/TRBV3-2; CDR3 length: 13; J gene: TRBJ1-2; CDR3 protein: CASSQESNYGYTF; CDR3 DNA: TGTGCCAGCAGCCAAGAGAGTAACTATGGCTACACCTTC
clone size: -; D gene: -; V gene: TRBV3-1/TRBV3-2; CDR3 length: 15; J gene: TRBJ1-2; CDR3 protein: CASSPNLYRSYGYTF; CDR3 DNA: TGTGCCAGCAGCCCTAACCTGTACAGATCCTATGGCTACACCTTC
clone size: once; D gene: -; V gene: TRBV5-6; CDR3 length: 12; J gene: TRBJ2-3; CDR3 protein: CASSLLSYTQYF; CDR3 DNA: TGTGCCAGCAGCTTGCTCTCCTATACGCAGTATTTT
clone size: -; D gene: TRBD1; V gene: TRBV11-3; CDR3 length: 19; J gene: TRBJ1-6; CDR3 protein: CASSSTGGDNTAYNSPLHF; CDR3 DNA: TGTGCCAGCAGCTCGACAGGGGGCGACAATACCGCCTATAATTCACCCCTCCACTTT
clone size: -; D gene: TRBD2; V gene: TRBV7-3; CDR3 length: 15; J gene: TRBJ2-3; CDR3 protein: CASSLNGGDTDTQYF; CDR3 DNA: TGTGCCAGCAGCTTAAACGGGGGGGACACAGATACGCAGTATTTT
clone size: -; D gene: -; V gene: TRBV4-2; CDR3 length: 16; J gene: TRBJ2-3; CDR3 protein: CASSQGLRGADDTQYF; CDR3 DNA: TGTGCCAGCAGCCAAGGGCTCCGGGGGGCCGATGATACGCAGTATTTT
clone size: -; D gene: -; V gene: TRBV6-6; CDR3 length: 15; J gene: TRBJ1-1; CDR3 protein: CASTSMVALGAEAFF; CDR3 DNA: TGTGCCAGCACCTCTATGGTGGCCTTGGGGGCTGAAGCTTTCTTT